This T cell receptor (beta chain) stems from a study of OX40 agonist ivuxolimab in advanced cancers. Study context: Patients with prior anti-PD-1, anti-PD-L1 or anti-CTLA-4 therapy were eligible; approximately 40% had some.

The investigators sampled blood at baseline, at cycle 4 day 1, and at cycle 7 day 1. Germline CDR1 is SGHAT and CDR2 is FQNNGV. V was pared by 10 bases and J by 3 bases, with 13 bases between. The CDR3 covers 13 residues. Produced via immunoSEQ multiplex PCR; TCRdb's table is partial and in-frame only. The profile shows around 60,000 clones, roughly nine tenths of them singletons. Regarding the study as a whole: Relative to CD4+, CD8+ T cells held more expanded clones on average. Clonal expansion from baseline to week 6 occurred in both CD4+ and CD8+ T cells.

As for this clone: The antigen is not known.

This TCR was recovered from an adult with an advanced solid tumor such as melanoma, head and neck, liver or kidney cancer. This chain joins TRBV11-2 and TRBJ2-1; D is ambiguous. The sequenced sample was CD4+ or CD8+ T cells sorted from blood, obtained in a trial of the OX40 agonist ivuxolimab. In DNA, the CDR3 is TGTGCCACCAGTTTCGAAGGCTACAATGAGCAGTTCTTC. Encoded protein: CATSFEGYNEQFF.